This T cell receptor (beta chain) was captured by sequencing in a study of monozygotic twins with inflammatory bowel disease. The CDR3 extends over 16 amino acids. The germline V gene has CDR1 DFQATT and CDR2 SNEGSKA (reference sequence). For this clonotype: Its antigen remains unidentified.

One entry per CDR3 protein, without DNA, is what TCRdb gives after re-calling the 5' RACE reads. The table for this sample gives some 150,000 distinct CDR3 sequences. The study, taken as a whole, reports: Limited statistical power may explain no repertoire similarity difference between concordant and discordant twins.

The rearrangement links TRBV20-1 to TRBJ2-3; TCRdb proposes TRBD1, but this gene call is untestable without DNA. The TCR comes from a human donor with ulcerative colitis or Crohn's disease, or a healthy co-twin of an affected twin (not recorded which). Sequenced input: blood. The CDR3 protein is CSASPAPAGWTDTQYF.